Below are 19 T cell receptor beta chains sequenced from a single sample in a study of cytomegalovirus exposure and HLA in healthy donors. The primer mix had 60 Vbeta and 13 Jbeta primers. Profiling relied on immunoSEQ multiplex PCR, and the TCRdb table lists in-frame clones only, not all of them. The table lists about 180,000 clones, about 85% of them singletons. The sample was PBMCs. All receptors come from a girl under 18 in good health and CMV-seropositive.

The chain uses TRBV5-4 and TRBJ1-2; D uncertain. The CDR3 has 13 amino acids. Trimming stripped 4 bases from V and 8 bases from J, with 15 bases between. Looked up from germline, CDR1 is SGHNT and CDR2 is YYREEE (reference sequence). DNA for the CDR3: TGTGCCAGCAGCCACCCGGTCCGGGAAGGCTACACCTTC. Its protein is CASSHPVREGYTF.

The chain uses TRBV18 and TRBJ1-2, with a possible D match to TRBD1 (6 bases). The V gene lost 3 bases and the J gene lost 2 bases, with 13 bases spanning the gap. There are 15 residues in the CDR3. Germline CDR1 is KGHSH and CDR2 is LQKENI. The CDR3 loop is CASSPGRGSNYGYTF. The CDR3 DNA reads as TGTGCCAGCTCACCGGGCAGGGGATCCAACTATGGCTACACCTTC.

The chain is built from TRBV25-1 and TRBJ1-4; no clear D. The CDR3 extends over 17 amino acids. The ends were cut back, 1 base at V and 3 bases at J, with 15 bases in the middle. Germline assignment: CDR1 MGHDK and CDR2 SYGVNS. The CDR3 loop is CASSELRGSMANEKLFF. The CDR3 DNA sequence: TGTGCCAGCAGTGAATTAAGAGGGTCTATGGCTAATGAAAAACTGTTTTTT.

This clone was counted a single time. An end of the junction does not agree with germline; a read error may underlie this. The V call is TRBV7-7, the J call TRBJ2-5, with 7 nucleotides matching TRBD1. CDR3 length: 14 residues. The germline gives CDR1 SSHAT, CDR2 FNYEAQ (reference sequence). CDR3 coding DNA: TGTGCTAGCAGCGAAACAGGGGTTCAAGAGACCCAGTACTTC. Protein sequence: CASSETGVQETQYF.

This sequence joins TRBV27 and TRBJ1-4; D gene unclear. Germline V gene data show CDR1 as MNHEY and CDR2 as SMNVEV (reference sequence). Trimming removed 6 bases at V and 7 bases at J, with 9 bases between. The CDR3 contains 12 residues. CDR3 sequence (DNA): TGTGCCAGCAGCTTCTCCGGTGAAAAACTGTTTTTT. Its translation: CASSFSGEKLFF.

The rearrangement joins TRBV27 to TRBJ2-7; 12 positions match TRBD2. J lost 5 bases, V lost 5 bases, and 7 bases had no gene match. This CDR3 contains 15 residues. Germline-derived CDR1 and CDR2 are MNHEY and SMNVEV (reference sequence). CDR3 amino acids: CASSPASGRANEQYF. In nucleotides, the CDR3 is TGTGCCAGCAGTCCCGCTAGCGGGAGGGCCAACGAGCAGTACTTC.

The rearrangement links TRBV25-1 to TRBJ2-2; 7 bases align to TRBD2. The germline gives CDR1 MGHDK, CDR2 SYGVNS. CDR3 length: 15 residues. Trimming at V came to 3 bases and at J to 4 bases, leaving 5 bases not matched to a gene. The CDR3 sequence: CASSEGTILTGELFF. DNA of the CDR3: TGTGCCAGCAGTGAGGGGACTATCCTCACCGGGGAGCTGTTTTTT.

J is TRBJ2-1 and V is TRBV27, with D perhaps matching TRBD2 (6 bases). The CDR3 is 15 amino acids. Trimming removed 5 bases at V and 2 bases at J, with 13 bases between. Per the germline V gene, CDR1 is MNHEY and CDR2 is SMNVEV (reference sequence). The CDR3 DNA follows: TGTGCCAGCAGTGGAGGGAAAGCACCCTACAATGAGCAGTTCTTC. Amino acids: CASSGGKAPYNEQFF.

The gene calls are TRBV21-1 and TRBJ2-3; TRBD2 is the table's D call and was not checked against the DNA. TRBV21-1 is a known pseudogene. This CDR3 has 16 residues. CDR3 loop: CASSKWGGLAGGAQYF. The CDR3 region has the DNA TGTGCCAGCAGCAAATGGGGCGGACTAGCGGGAGGAGCGCAGTATTTT.

The chain has TRBV30 and TRBJ1-1; TRBD1 matches 7 bases. CDR3 length: 15 amino acids. The germline gives CDR1 GTSNPN, CDR2 SVGIG (reference sequence). After removal of 4 bases from V and 4 bases from J, the junction contained 12 bases not matched to a gene. For the CDR3, the DNA is TGTGCCTGGAACCTCAGACAGGGTGGGCGCACTGAAGCTTTCTTT. Translating gives CAWNLRQGGRTEAFF.

V usage is TRBV5-1 and J usage is TRBJ2-7, with TRBD2 identical over 9 bases. Trimming cost V 0 bases and J 4 bases; bases outside gene matches: 5. Looked up from germline, CDR1 is SGHRS and CDR2 is YFSETQ. CDR3 size: 15 residues. The CDR3 region is CASSLDGSGRYEQYF. CDR3 sequence (DNA): TGCGCCAGCAGCTTGGATGGTAGCGGGAGATACGAGCAGTACTTC.

Of note for this clone: A junction end diverges from the germline sequence, so it may reflect a read error. This chain joins TRBV7-2 and TRBJ2-1; D not certain. Germline values: CDR1 SGHTA, CDR2 FQGNSA. CDR3 length: 11 amino acids. CDR3 sequence: CASSLDKGRVF. The CDR3 DNA reads TGTGCCAGCAGCTTAGATAAAGGCCGGGTCTTC.

V usage is TRBV7-3 and J usage is TRBJ1-4; D possibly corresponds to TRBD1 (5 bases). V lost 4 bases and J 3 bases, leaving 12 bases between the germline ends. Germline assignment: CDR1 SGHTA and CDR2 FQGTGA. CDR3 length equals 15 residues. The CDR3 sequence is CASSSQGSSNEKLFF. CDR3 in DNA: TGTGCCAGCAGCTCGCAGGGCTCATCTAATGAAAAACTGTTTTTT.

The V and J genes are TRBV10-1 and TRBJ1-1; D is ambiguous. The V and J ends lost 3 bases and 8 bases respectively, with 10 bases between them. Germline loops: CDR1 WNHNN, CDR2 SYGVQD (reference sequence). The CDR3 is 12 residues long. The CDR3 loop is CASSDEGFEAFF. The CDR3 nucleotides are TGCGCCAGCAGTGATGAGGGATTCGAAGCTTTCTTT.

CDR3 sequence reads: CASRLAGGSYNEQFF. CDR3 coding DNA: TGTGCCAGCAGATTAGCGGGAGGGTCCTACAATGAGCAGTTCTTC. The chain uses TRBV28 and TRBJ2-1; 11 positions match TRBD2. The CDR3 contains 15 residues. With V trimmed by 6 bases and J by 1 base, 2 bases remained unmatched. Germline CDR1 and CDR2: MDHEN and SYDVKM.

This chain links TRBV11-1 with TRBJ1-1; D is undetermined. Per germline, CDR1 SGHAT and CDR2 FQDESV (reference sequence). Trimming took 1 base from V and 3 from J, leaving 15 bases between them. This CDR3 is built from 16 residues. The CDR3 region has the DNA TGTGCCAGCAGCTTAGGAGGGTGGAGGAAACACACTGAAGCTTTCTTT. Translated: CASSLGGWRKHTEAFF.

This sequence joins TRBV7-3 and TRBJ2-3, with 8 bases lining up with TRBD1. There are 15 residues in the CDR3. Germline trimming cut 5 bases from V and 1 base from J; bases unmatched to any gene: 5. Germline-derived CDR1 and CDR2 are SGHTA and FQGTGA. The CDR3 protein is CASSQDRGRTDTQYF. In nucleotides, the CDR3 is TGTGCCAGCAGCCAAGACAGGGGTCGCACAGATACGCAGTATTTT.

About this clone: Additional DNA sequences in this sample encode the identical CDR3. CDR3 DNA sequence: TGCGCCAGCAGCCAACCAGAGAGGGTCACCGGGGAGCTGTTTTTT. Protein product: CASSQPERVTGELFF. The V gene is TRBV4-1, the J gene TRBJ2-2; maybe TRBD2 (5 bases). V lost 2 bases and J 4 bases, leaving 11 bases between the germline ends. Germline CDR1 reads MGHRA; CDR2 reads YSYEKL. The CDR3 loop spans 15 amino acids.

The V gene is TRBV7-3, the J gene TRBJ1-1, with 8 bases fitting TRBD1. CDR1 and CDR2 (germline): SGHTA, FQGTGA. The V and J ends lost 5 bases and 2 bases, in that order; junction bases with no gene match: 7. The CDR3 consists of 15 residues. This CDR3 is CASSPGQVINTEAFF. CDR3 in DNA: TGTGCCAGCAGCCCGGGACAGGTGATCAACACTGAAGCTTTCTTT. Variable domain in full (rest from reference TRBV7-3 and TRBJ1-1): GAGVSQTPSNKVTEKGKYVELRCDPISGHTALYWYRQSLGQGPEFLIYFQGTGAADDSGLPNDRFFAVRPEGSVSTLKIQRTERGDSAVYLCASSPGQVINTEAFFGQGTRLTVV.